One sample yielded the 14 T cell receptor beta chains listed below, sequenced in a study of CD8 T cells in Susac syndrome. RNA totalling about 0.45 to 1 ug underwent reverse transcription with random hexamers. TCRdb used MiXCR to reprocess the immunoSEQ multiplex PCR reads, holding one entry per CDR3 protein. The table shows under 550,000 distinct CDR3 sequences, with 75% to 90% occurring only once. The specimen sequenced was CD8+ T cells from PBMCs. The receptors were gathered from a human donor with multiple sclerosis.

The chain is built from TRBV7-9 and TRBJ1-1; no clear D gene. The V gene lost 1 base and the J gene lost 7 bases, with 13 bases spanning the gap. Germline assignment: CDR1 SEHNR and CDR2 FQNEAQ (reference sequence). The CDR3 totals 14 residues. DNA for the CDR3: TGTGCCAGCAGCTTAGAGGAGAGCGGGATTGAAGCTTTCTTT. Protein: CASSLEESGIEAFF.

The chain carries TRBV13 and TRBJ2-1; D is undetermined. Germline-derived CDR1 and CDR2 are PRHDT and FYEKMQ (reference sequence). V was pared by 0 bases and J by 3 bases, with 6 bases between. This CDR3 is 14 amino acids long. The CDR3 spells CASSLGSVYNEQFF. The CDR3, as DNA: TGTGCCAGCAGCTTAGGTTCGGTCTACAATGAGCAGTTCTTC.

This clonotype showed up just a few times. The CDR3 sequence: CAGGTGTYEQYF. CDR3 sequence (DNA): TGTGCCGGGGGGACAGGGACCTACGAGCAGTACTTC. The rearrangement joins TRBV2 to TRBJ2-7, with 9 bases aligning to TRBD1. V shed 11 bases, J shed 2 bases, and the junction held 4 bases outside the gene matches. The length of the CDR3 is 12 residues. In germline, CDR1 is SNHLY, CDR2 FYNNEI. Full variable domain (missing parts from reference TRBV2 and TRBJ2-7): EPEVTQTPSHQVTQMGQEVILRCVPISNHLYFYWYRQILGQKVEFLVSFYNNEISEKSEIFDDQFSVERPDGSNFTLKIRSTKLEDSAMYFCAGGTGTYEQYFGPGTRLTVT.

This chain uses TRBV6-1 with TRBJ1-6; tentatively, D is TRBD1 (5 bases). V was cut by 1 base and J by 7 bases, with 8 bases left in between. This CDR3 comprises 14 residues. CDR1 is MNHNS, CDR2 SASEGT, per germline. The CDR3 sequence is CASSEGKGNSPLHF. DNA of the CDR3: TGTGCCAGCAGTGAAGGGAAGGGGAATTCACCCCTCCACTTT.

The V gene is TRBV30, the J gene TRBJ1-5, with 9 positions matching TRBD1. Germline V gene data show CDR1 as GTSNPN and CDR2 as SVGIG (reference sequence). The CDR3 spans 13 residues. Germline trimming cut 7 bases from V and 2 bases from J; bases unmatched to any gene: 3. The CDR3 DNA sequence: TGTGCCTCGGGACAGGGAGGCAATCAGCCCCAGCATTTT. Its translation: CASGQGGNQPQHF.

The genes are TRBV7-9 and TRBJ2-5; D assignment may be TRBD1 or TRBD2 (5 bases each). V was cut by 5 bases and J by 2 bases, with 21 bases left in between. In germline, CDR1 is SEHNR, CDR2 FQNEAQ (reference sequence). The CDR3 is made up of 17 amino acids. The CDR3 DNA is TGTGCCAGCAGCCCCCAAACACCGGGACGGGGACAAGAGACCCAGTACTTC. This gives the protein CASSPQTPGRGQETQYF. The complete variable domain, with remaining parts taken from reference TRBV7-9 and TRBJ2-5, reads DTGVSQNPRHKITKRGQNVTFRCDPISEHNRLYWYRQTLGQGPEFLTYFQNEAQLEKSRLLSDRFSAERPKGSFSTLEIQRTEQGDSAMYLCASSPQTPGRGQETQYFGPGTRLLVL.

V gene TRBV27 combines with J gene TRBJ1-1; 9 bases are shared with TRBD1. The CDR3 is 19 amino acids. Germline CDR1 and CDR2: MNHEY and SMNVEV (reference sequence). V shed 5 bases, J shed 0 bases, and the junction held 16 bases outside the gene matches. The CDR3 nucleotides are TGTGCCAGCAGTCCACTGATCCGGGACAGGGTAACCATGAACACTGAAGCTTTCTTT. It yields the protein CASSPLIRDRVTMNTEAFF.

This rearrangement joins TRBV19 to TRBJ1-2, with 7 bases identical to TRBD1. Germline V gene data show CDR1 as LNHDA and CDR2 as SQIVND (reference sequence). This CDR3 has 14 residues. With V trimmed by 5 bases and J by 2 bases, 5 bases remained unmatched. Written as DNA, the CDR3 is TGTGCCAGTAGTGGACCGGGACAGAACTATGGCTACACCTTC. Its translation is CASSGPGQNYGYTF.

Here the CDR3 reads CSKTGTGEGNEQFF. The CDR3, as DNA: TGCAGTAAAACTGGGACAGGGGAAGGCAATGAGCAGTTCTTC. J is TRBJ2-1 and V is TRBV20-1, with 10 nucleotides matching TRBD1. The CDR3 contains 14 residues. The V gene's germline CDR1 is DFQATT and CDR2 SNEGSKA (reference sequence). V was clipped by 8 bases and J by 6 bases; unmatched bases: 10.

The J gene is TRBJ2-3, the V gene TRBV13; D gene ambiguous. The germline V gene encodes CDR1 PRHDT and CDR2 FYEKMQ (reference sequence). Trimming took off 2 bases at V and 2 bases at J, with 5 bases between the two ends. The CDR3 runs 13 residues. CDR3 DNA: TGTGCCAGCAGCTTAAGGTACACAGATACGCAGTATTTT. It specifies CASSLRYTDTQYF.

The CDR3 coding sequence is TGTGCCAGCAGTCCTAGCGGGAGACAGAACGAGCAGTACTTC. Protein: CASSPSGRQNEQYF. V usage is TRBV6-1 and J usage is TRBJ2-7; 10 bases fit TRBD2. The CDR3 runs 14 residues. The germline CDR1 and CDR2 sequences are MNHNS and SASEGT. Germline trimming cut 5 bases from V and 5 bases from J; bases unmatched to any gene: 6.

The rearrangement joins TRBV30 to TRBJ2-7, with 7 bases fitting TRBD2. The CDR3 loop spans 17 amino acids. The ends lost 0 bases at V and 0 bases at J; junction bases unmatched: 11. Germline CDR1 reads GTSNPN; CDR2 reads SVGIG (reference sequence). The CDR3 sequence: CAWSVEHREVLSYEQYF. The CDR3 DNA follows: TGTGCCTGGAGTGTAGAACACCGGGAGGTCCTCTCCTACGAGCAGTACTTC.

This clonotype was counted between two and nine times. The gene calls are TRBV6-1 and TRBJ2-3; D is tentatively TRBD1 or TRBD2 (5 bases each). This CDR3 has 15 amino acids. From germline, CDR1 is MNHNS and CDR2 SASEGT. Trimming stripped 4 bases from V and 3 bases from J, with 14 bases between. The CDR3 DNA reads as TGTGCCAGCAGTGCCGGAGTGGGACCGACAGATACGCAGTATTTT. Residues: CASSAGVGPTDTQYF.

CDR3 loop: CASSSDSFGYEQYF. CDR3 in DNA: TGTGCCAGCAGTTCGGACAGTTTCGGCTACGAGCAGTACTTC. The chain carries TRBV12-3 or TRBV12-4 and TRBJ2-7; a weak D match, TRBD1 (6 bases). V lost 4 bases to trimming and J lost 3 bases, with 13 bases between them. This CDR3 has 14 residues.